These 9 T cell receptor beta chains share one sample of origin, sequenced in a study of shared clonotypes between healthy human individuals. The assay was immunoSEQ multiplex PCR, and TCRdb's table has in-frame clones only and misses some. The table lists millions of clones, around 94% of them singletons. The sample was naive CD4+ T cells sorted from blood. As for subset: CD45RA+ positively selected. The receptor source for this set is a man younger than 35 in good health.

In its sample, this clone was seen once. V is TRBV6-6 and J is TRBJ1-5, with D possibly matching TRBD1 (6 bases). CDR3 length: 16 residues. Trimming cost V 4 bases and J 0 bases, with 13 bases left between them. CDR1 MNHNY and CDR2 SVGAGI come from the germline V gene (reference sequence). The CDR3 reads CASSLGGTHSNQPQHF. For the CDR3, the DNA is TGTGCCAGCAGTTTGGGCGGGACACATAGCAATCAGCCCCAGCATTTT.

The CDR3, as DNA: TGTGCCAGCAGTTACCAGATTAGCACAGATACGCAGTATTTT. The encoded protein is CASSYQISTDTQYF. The genes are TRBV6-5 and TRBJ2-3; no clear D gene. The CDR3 length is 14 residues. The germline V gene encodes CDR1 MNHEY and CDR2 SVGAGI. V lost 2 bases and J 0 bases, leaving 6 bases between the germline ends.

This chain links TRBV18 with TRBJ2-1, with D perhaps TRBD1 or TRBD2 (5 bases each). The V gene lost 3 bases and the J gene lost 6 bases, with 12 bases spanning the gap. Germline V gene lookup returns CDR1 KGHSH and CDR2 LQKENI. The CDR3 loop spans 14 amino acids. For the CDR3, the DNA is TGTGCCAGCTCACCCCCGGCCGGGGCCAATGAGCAGTTCTTC. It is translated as CASSPPAGANEQFF.

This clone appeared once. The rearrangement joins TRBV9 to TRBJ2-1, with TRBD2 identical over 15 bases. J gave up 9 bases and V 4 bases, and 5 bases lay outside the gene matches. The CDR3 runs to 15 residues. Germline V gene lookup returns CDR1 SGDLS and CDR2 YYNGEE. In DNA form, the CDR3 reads TGTGCCAGCAGCCCAGGACTAGCGGGAGGGTTTGAGCAGTTCTTC. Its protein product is CASSPGLAGGFEQFF.

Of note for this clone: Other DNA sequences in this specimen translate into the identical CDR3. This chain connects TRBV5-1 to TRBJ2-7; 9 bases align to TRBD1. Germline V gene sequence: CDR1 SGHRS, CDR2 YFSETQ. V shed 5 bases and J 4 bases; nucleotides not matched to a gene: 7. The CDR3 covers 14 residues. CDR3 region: CASSPDRGPYEQYF. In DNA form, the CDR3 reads TGCGCCAGCAGTCCGGACAGGGGCCCTTACGAGCAGTACTTC.

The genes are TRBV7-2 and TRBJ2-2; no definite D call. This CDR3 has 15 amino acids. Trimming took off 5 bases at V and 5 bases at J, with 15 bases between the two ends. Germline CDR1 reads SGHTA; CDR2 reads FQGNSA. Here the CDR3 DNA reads TGTGCCAGCAGCCCGGACGGCCTAGTGACCGGGGAGCTGTTTTTT. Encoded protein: CASSPDGLVTGELFF.

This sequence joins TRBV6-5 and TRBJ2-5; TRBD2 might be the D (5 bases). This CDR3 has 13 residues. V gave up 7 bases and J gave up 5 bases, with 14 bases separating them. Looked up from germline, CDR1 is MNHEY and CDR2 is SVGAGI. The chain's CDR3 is CASNPAGLETQYF. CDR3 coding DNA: TGTGCCAGCAACCCCGCGGGTCTCGAGACCCAGTACTTC.

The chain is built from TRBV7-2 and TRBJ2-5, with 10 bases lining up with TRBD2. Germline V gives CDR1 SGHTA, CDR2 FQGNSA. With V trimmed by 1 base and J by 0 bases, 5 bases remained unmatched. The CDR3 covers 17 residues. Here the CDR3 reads CASSLVRLAGDQETQYF. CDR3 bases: TGTGCCAGCAGCTTAGTCCGGCTAGCGGGAGACCAAGAGACCCAGTACTTC.

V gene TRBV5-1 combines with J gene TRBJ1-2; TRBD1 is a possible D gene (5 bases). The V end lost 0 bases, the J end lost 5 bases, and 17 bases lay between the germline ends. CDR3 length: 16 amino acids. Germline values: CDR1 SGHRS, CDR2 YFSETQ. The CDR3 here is CASSLAPGTDTYGYTF. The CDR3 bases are TGCGCCAGCAGCTTGGCCCCAGGGACGGACACTTATGGCTACACCTTC.